This T cell receptor beta chain was documented in a study of blood T cell repertoires in COVID-19. About the research overall: From T cells, B-cell-depleted T cells, or PBMCs came the material, which was cDNA or gDNA.

The germline CDR1 and CDR2 sequences are LGHNT and FRNRAP. The V segment lost 6 bases and the J segment 2 bases; nucleotides outside the gene matches: 7. The CDR3 has 14 residues. Libraries were prepared by immunoSEQ multiplex PCR; TCRdb keeps only in-frame clonotypes and omits some of them. Here the sample spans about 72,000 clones, roughly 82% being singletons. This TCR was sampled from a human donor in a cohort sampled during active COVID-19. The rearrangement links TRBV12-5 to TRBJ2-7; 7 positions match TRBD1. Sequences were obtained from peripheral blood. The CDR3 spells CASGPRDRPYEQYF. CDR3 sequence (DNA): TGTGCTAGTGGGCCCCGGGACAGACCCTACGAGCAGTACTTC.